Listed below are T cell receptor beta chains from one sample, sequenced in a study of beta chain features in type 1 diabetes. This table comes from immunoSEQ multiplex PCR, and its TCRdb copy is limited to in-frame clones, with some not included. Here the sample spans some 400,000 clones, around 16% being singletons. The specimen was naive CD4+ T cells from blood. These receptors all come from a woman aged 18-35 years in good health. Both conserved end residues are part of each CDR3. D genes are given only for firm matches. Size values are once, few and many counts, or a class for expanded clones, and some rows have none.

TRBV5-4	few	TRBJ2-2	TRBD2	TGTGCCAGCAGCTTGGGACTAGCGGAGACCGGGGAGCTGTTTTTT	CASSLGLAETGELFF
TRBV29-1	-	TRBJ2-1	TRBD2	TGCAGCGTCCTTGAACTAGCGGGAGGACTCAATGAGCAGTTCTTC	CSVLELAGGLNEQFF
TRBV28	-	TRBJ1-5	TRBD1	TGTGCCAGCAGTTTAGAGCAGGGGGCAGAGGCCCAGCATTTT	CASSLEQGAEAQHF
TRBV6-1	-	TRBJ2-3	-	TGTGCCAGCGCCGAGGCCCCAACGCGCACAGATACGCAGTATTTT	CASAEAPTRTDTQYF
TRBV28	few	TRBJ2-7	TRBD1	TGTGCCAGCACGACAGGGCTCTACGAGCAGTACTTC	CASTTGLYEQYF
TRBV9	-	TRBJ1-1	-	TGTGCCAGCAGCGTAGCGGGGTACACTGAAGCTTTCTTT	CASSVAGYTEAFF
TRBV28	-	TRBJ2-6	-	TGTGCCAGCAGATCCAGGGTAGCTGGGGCCAACGTCCTGACTTTC	CASRSRVAGANVLTF
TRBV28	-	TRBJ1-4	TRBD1	TGTGCCAGCAGTTTCAATACGGGACAGCGTAATGAAAAACTGTTTTTT	CASSFNTGQRNEKLFF
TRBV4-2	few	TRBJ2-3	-	TGTGCCAGCAGCCAAGATCGACAGCGGGTCCCGGATACGCAGTATTTT	CASSQDRQRVPDTQYF
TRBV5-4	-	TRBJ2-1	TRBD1	TGTGCCAGCAGCCAGCGAGTCGCAGGGGGCTTGGGGGAGCAGTTCTTC	CASSQRVAGGLGEQFF
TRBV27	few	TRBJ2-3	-	TGTGCCAGCAGTTTGTACGGATCAGGCGTCGATACGCAGTATTTT	CASSLYGSGVDTQYF
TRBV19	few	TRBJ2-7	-	TGTGCCAGTAGTAAGACAGTATCCTACGAGCAGTACTTC	CASSKTVSYEQYF
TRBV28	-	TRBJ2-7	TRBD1	TGTGCCAGCAGTTTAGGACAGGGGAATTACGAGCAGTACTTC	CASSLGQGNYEQYF
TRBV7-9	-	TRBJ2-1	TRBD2	TGTGCCAGCAGCTTAGCGACTAGCGACGTCAATGAGCAGTTCTTC	CASSLATSDVNEQFF
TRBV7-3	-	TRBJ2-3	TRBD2	TGTGCCAGCAGCGCCCGGACTAGCGGTAGCACAGATACGCAGTATTTT	CASSARTSGSTDTQYF
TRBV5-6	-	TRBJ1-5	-	TGTGCCAGCAGCTCATTGGGCGGGGCGAATCAGCCCCAGCATTTT	CASSSLGGANQPQHF
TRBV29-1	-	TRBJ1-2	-	TGCAGCGTTGAAGGCCCCAATTCGGAGGGCTATGGCTACACCTTC	CSVEGPNSEGYGYTF
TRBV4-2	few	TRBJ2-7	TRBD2	TGTGCCAGCAGCCAACTTTCAGGACTAGCGGGGACCTACGAGCAGTACTTC	CASSQLSGLAGTYEQYF
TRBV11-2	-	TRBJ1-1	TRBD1	TGTGCCAGCAGCCCCCGGGACAGGAACACTGAAGCTTTCTTT	CASSPRDRNTEAFF
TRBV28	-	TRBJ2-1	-	TGTGCCAGCATATGGTCGGAGGGACATGAGCAGTTCTTC	CASIWSEGHEQFF
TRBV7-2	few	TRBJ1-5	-	TGTGCCAGCAGCTCAACCCGATCATGGGGGGAAAGTCAGCCCCAGCATTTT	CASSSTRSWGESQPQHF
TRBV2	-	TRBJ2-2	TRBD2	TGTGCCAGCAGTGAAGTAGCGGGGGACACCGGGGAGCTGTTTTTT	CASSEVAGDTGELFF
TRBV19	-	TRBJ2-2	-	TGTGCCAGTAGTATAAGGAGCCTGAACACCGGGGAGCTGTTTTTT	CASSIRSLNTGELFF
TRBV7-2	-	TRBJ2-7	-	TGTGCCAGCAGCCCAATGGGGACTGGCCCTTTACGGAGGGAGCAGTACTTC	CASSPMGTGPLRREQYF
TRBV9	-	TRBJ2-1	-	TGTGCCAGCAGCGTAGTGATAGGGAGTTCCTACAATGAGCAGTTCTTC	CASSVVIGSSYNEQFF
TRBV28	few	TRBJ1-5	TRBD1	TGTGCCAGCAGCCTTTTACCGGGACAGCAGCCCCAGCATTTT	CASSLLPGQQPQHF
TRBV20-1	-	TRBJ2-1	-	TGCAGTGCTAGAATCAACAATGAGCAGTTCTTC	CSARINNEQFF
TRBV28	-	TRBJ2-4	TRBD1	TGTGCCAGCAGTTCCGACAGGGGGCCGGACATTCAGTACTTC	CASSSDRGPDIQYF
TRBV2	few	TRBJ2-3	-	TGTGCCAGCAGTCCTCAGGGGCTTAAAGATACGCAGTATTTT	CASSPQGLKDTQYF
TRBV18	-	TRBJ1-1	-	TGTGCCAGCTCTCCGGACAGAATGAACACTGAAGCTTTCTTT	CASSPDRMNTEAFF
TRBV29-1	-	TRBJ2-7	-	TGCAGCGTGGGGGGGCGCTACGAGCAGTACTTC	CSVGGRYEQYF
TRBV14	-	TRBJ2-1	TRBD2	TGTGCCAGCAGCCCCCCTGGACTAGCGGGGTACGATGAGCAGTTCTTC	CASSPPGLAGYDEQFF
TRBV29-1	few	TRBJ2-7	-	TGCAGCGCCTCAGGGGCCTACGAGCAGTACTTC	CSASGAYEQYF
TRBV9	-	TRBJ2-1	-	TGTGCCAGCAGCGTAGCAAGCGGAAACTACAATGAGCAGTTCTTC	CASSVASGNYNEQFF
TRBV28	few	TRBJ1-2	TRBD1	TGTGCCAGCAACCCAGGGGGACAGATGGGCTATGGCTACACCTTC	CASNPGGQMGYGYTF
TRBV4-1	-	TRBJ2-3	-	TGCGCCAGCAGCCAAGATCAAGCGCTGAGCACAGATACGCAGTATTTT	CASSQDQALSTDTQYF